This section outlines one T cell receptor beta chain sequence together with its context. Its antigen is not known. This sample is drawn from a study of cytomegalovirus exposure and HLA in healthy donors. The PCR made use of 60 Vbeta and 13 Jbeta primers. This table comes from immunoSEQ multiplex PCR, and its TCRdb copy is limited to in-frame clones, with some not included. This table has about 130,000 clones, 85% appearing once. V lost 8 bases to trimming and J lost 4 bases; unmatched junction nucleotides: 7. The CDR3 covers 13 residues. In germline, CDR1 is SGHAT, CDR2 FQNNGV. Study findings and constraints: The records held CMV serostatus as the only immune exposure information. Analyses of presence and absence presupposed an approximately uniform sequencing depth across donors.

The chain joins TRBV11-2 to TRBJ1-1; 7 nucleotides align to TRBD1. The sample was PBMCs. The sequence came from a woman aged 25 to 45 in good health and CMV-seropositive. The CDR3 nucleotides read TGTGCCAGCTCACAGGGGAGTGTCACTGAAGCTTTCTTT. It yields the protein CASSQGSVTEAFF.